The next 2 T cell receptor beta chains were all read from a single sample in a study of HIV-infected patients and healthy controls. Antiretroviral therapy had run roughly three months, about 14 weeks, before follow-up blood collection. The repertoire came from unfractionated whole blood and reflected all unsorted peripheral T cells. Alpha and beta constant-region primers primed reverse transcription of approximately 460 ng RNA. Alpha and beta chain libraries were made separately by chain-specific third strand synthesis with multiplexing indices. TCRdb reanalysed the 5' RACE reads using MiXCR and keeps one entry per CDR3 protein. The profile shows around 5,000 distinct CDR3 sequences, 20% of them singletons. The sample was blood, taken during antiretroviral therapy. The receptor set was obtained from an adult with HIV infection.

About this clonotype: Possible read error: a much larger clone is one base away. The rearrangement joins TRBV6-6 to TRBJ1-5; no clear D. Germline V gene sequence: CDR1 MNHNY, CDR2 SVGAGI (reference sequence). This CDR3 contains 13 residues. The CDR3: CSSSYSTVQPQHF. The CDR3 nucleotides are TGTTCCAGCAGTTACTCTACGGTCCAGCCCCAGCATTTT.

The sample holds many counts of this clonotype. This chain uses TRBV10-1 with TRBJ2-7; D is unresolved. The germline V and J ends were trimmed by 0 bases and 8 bases, with 5 bases remaining between them. The CDR3 covers 11 residues. CDR1 and CDR2 from the germline V gene are WNHNN and SYGVQD (reference sequence). Written as DNA, the CDR3 is TGCGCCAGCAGTGAGTCGGAAAAGCAGTACTTC. The encoded protein is CASSESEKQYF.